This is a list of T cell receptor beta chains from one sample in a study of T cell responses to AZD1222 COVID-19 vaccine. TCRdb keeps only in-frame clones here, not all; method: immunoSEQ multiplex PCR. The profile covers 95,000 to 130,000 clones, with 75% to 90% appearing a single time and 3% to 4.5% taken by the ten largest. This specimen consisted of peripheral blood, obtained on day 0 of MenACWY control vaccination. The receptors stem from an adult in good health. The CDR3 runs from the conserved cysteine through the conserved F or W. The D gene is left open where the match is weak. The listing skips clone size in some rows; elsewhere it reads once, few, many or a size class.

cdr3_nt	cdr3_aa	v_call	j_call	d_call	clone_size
TGTGCCAGCATGGAAGGCGATAGCAATCAGCCCCAGCATTTT	CASMEGDSNQPQHF	TRBV2	TRBJ1-5	-	-
TGTGCCAGCGCCACAGGGGGCTCTGGCTACACCTTC	CASATGGSGYTF	TRBV28	TRBJ1-2	TRBD1	-
TGTGCCAGCAGGGGGACAGCCAGCTCTGGCTACACCTTC	CASRGTASSGYTF	TRBV3-1/TRBV3-2	TRBJ1-2	TRBD1	-
TGTGCCAGCAGTTTTAAGCCAACTGGAAACACCATATATTTT	CASSFKPTGNTIYF	TRBV28	TRBJ1-3	-	-
TGTGCCAGCAGCCAAAGCGACCGGAGGGGAAAACTGTTTTTT	CASSQSDRRGKLFF	TRBV3-1/TRBV3-2	TRBJ1-4	-	few
TGTGCCAGCAGCCCCGGGACTAGCACCACAGATACGCAGTATTTT	CASSPGTSTTDTQYF	TRBV5-5	TRBJ2-3	TRBD2	-
TGTGCCAGCAGAACTACAGGGGGCGAGCAGTACTTC	CASRTTGGEQYF	TRBV12-3/TRBV12-4	TRBJ2-7	TRBD1	-
TGCGCCAGCAGCCAGGACAGGGACCTGAACACTGAAGCTTTCTTT	CASSQDRDLNTEAFF	TRBV5-1	TRBJ1-1	TRBD1	-
TGTGCCATCAGTGAGTCGATGGTGAGCACAGATACGCAGTATTTT	CAISESMVSTDTQYF	TRBV10-3	TRBJ2-3	-	-
TGTGCCAGCAGCCCCCGTGGGGCTAGCGGGGGGCGGCCCGGGGAGCTGTTTTTT	CASSPRGASGGRPGELFF	TRBV9	TRBJ2-2	TRBD2	-
TGCAGTGCGCAGAGACGGCAGCCCCAGCATTTT	CSAQRRQPQHF	TRBV20-1	TRBJ1-5	-	once
TGCGCCAGCAGCTTGTGGCTAGCCGGCAATGAGCAGTTCTTC	CASSLWLAGNEQFF	TRBV5-1	TRBJ2-1	-	-
TGTGCTAGCAGCTCGGGTCTTGGGTCGGGAGATACGCAGTATTTT	CASSSGLGSGDTQYF	TRBV7-7	TRBJ2-3	-	-
TGTGCCAGCAGCTTAGGGTCCCCGTCGACCCAGTACTTC	CASSLGSPSTQYF	TRBV7-2	TRBJ2-5	-	-
TGTGCCAGCAGCTTAGATCTCAGGGGGGACAATCAGCCCCAGCATTTT	CASSLDLRGDNQPQHF	TRBV7-8	TRBJ1-5	TRBD1	-
TGCGCCAGCAGCCAAGACAGGGGTTCAGCCTACGAGCAGTACTTC	CASSQDRGSAYEQYF	TRBV4-3	TRBJ2-7	-	-
TGTGCCAGCAGCTTGGAGGGAGGCGCGGCGGAGACCCAGTACTTC	CASSLEGGAAETQYF	TRBV5-4	TRBJ2-5	-	-
TGTGCCAGCAGCCAAGATGTTCGACAAGTCTCCTACGAGCAGTACTTC	CASSQDVRQVSYEQYF	TRBV4-2	TRBJ2-7	-	-
TGCAGCGGACACGGGGGAACTACATATGGCTACACCTTC	CSGHGGTTYGYTF	TRBV29-1	TRBJ1-2	-	-
TGCGCCAGCAGCCAAGTGACAGCCTGGGGGTCACCCCTCCACTTT	CASSQVTAWGSPLHF	TRBV4-3	TRBJ1-6	-	-
TGTGCCAGCAGCTTAGGCCAGGTTCGGCCCCAGCATTTT	CASSLGQVRPQHF	TRBV7-9	TRBJ1-5	-	-
TGTGCCAGCACCTTGTTGATGGGGCGAGACGGCTACACCTTC	CASTLLMGRDGYTF	TRBV7-9	TRBJ1-2	-	once
TGTGCCTGGAGTGTAGGTAGGGGGGCCTCCTACGAGCAGTACTTC	CAWSVGRGASYEQYF	TRBV30	TRBJ2-7	-	-
TGTGCCAGCAGCCGACAAACAGGGGGGTTAGGCTACACCTTC	CASSRQTGGLGYTF	TRBV5-5	TRBJ1-2	TRBD1	-
TGTGCCAGCAGTTCTCCGACTAGCGGGGTAGAGACCCAGTACTTC	CASSSPTSGVETQYF	TRBV27	TRBJ2-5	TRBD2	-
TGTGCCAGCAGCTTAGGGGGACAGAAGCAAGAGACCCAGTACTTC	CASSLGGQKQETQYF	TRBV7-2	TRBJ2-5	TRBD1	-
TGTGCCAGCAGCTCCGGGACAGGGGCCCAAAACATTCAGTACTTC	CASSSGTGAQNIQYF	TRBV7-8	TRBJ2-4	TRBD1	-
TGTGCCAGCTGCAAAATCTCTGGGGACACCGGGGAGCTGTTTTTT	CASCKISGDTGELFF	TRBV6-6	TRBJ2-2	-	-
TGCGCCAGCAGTGATGGGGGCTACGAGCAGTACTTC	CASSDGGYEQYF	TRBV10-1	TRBJ2-7	-	-
TGTGCCAGCAGCGCCCTCAGGGTCGGGGAGCTGTTTTTT	CASSALRVGELFF	TRBV7-2	TRBJ2-2	-	-
TGTGCCAGCACCCTTAGGGGACAGGGGGCAATTAACACTGAAGCTTTCTTT	CASTLRGQGAINTEAFF	TRBV7-2	TRBJ1-1	TRBD1	-
TGTGCCAGCAGGCCGGACTCTACCTCCTACGAGCAGTACTTC	CASRPDSTSYEQYF	TRBV6-5	TRBJ2-7	-	-
TGCGCCAGCAGCACAGGACAGGCTGGGGGGAATGAAAAACTGTTTTTT	CASSTGQAGGNEKLFF	TRBV5-1	TRBJ1-4	TRBD1	-